This TCR beta chain comes out of a study of blood T cell repertoires in COVID-19 (TCRdb year 2020). For context, the study as a whole: The collaborator samples originated in the United States, Italy and Spain and spanned the acute and convalescent phases of COVID-19. The samples were drawn from the first 160 participants of the ongoing ImmuneRACE study and from 950 to 1,500 subjects provided by 6 global collaborators. Nearly every sample came with metadata listing a de-identified subject ID, COVID-19 status, age in years and sex. The prospective study material was composed of cDNA or gDNA derived from T cells, B-cell-depleted T cells, or PBMCs. Where available, HLA class I and class II types were taken from metadata supplied by the sample provider and were not determined by assay-based typing. The repertoires were released in a freely available public database intended as a resource for research on the immune response to SARS-CoV-2. The dataset comprised deeply sampled blood TCRbeta repertoires from subjects exposed to, actively infected with, or recovered from COVID-19. What the work shows at the level of the full study, not this receptor alone: The amount of clinical and demographic metadata varied by source and participant and was provided uncurated.

TCRbeta CDR3 regions were amplified from genomic DNA by means of the immunoSEQ Assay, a bias-controlled multiplex PCR. In the original analysis: Within the assay, amplification of reference gene primers was used to estimate how many nucleated cells each sample contained. To quantify the absolute abundance of each unique TCRbeta CDR3 rearrangement, sequence reads were collapsed and filtered. For each sample, productive Simpson clonality was calculated as the square root of Simpson's diversity index across productive rearrangements. Entries here come from immuneACCESS through TCRdb and include only in-frame sequences with V and J called. Some clones fail to appear in such tables; in the studies checked, an unresolved V gene covers under half of the shortfall, and the cause of the remainder is unknown. That table gives V, J and clone size, and the DNA gave D and trimming. Counted in this sample were 95,000 to 150,000 clones; just over 70% of them appeared once. The biggest ten clones account for approximately 0.79% of the sample.

This clone came up a few times. Its recognized antigen is unknown. No much larger clone is present one base from it, and per-base qualities are unavailable. Each collaborating institution followed its own protocols to collect whole blood in K2EDTA tubes. For TCRbeta analysis, collaborators shipped samples as frozen whole blood, isolated PBMCs, or DNA extracted from either of those sample types. CDR1 and CDR2 are read off the germline V gene as MNHEY and SVGAGI. V is cut back by 6 bases and J by 8 bases, with 8 bases in the junction unmatched. The CDR3 has 14 amino acids, counting the end cysteine and phenylalanine. Of the read, only the CDR3 DNA is kept; its 42 bases are in frame from base 1.

This receptor was identified in a human donor with acute or convalescent COVID-19. The donor label of this sample is uncertain. This receptor chain uses TRBV6-5 and TRBJ2-1; 9 central bases correspond to TRBD1. The sequencing input was peripheral blood. The CDR3 region has the sequence CASRTGQGAYEQFF. In nucleotide form, the sequence is TGTGCCAGCAGAACGGGACAGGGTGCCTATGAGCAGTTCTTC.